The 9 T cell receptor beta chains below come from one sample, sequenced in a study of Graves' ophthalmopathy and Graves' hyperthyroidism. RNA transcripts were the source from which TCR beta CDR3 regions were amplified. An opening RT-PCR round employed HTBI primers and preceded a second-round multiplex PCR. Via MiXCR, TCRdb re-called the multiplex PCR reads, giving one row per CDR3 protein. This sample has 560,000 or so distinct CDR3 sequences, with about two fifths found just once. The sample was peripheral blood or thyroid tissue (not recorded which). Source of these receptors: an adult man with Graves' hyperthyroidism.

J is TRBJ2-7 and V is TRBV20-1; D tentatively fits TRBD1 or TRBD2 (7 bases each). The V end lost 6 bases, the J end lost 9 bases, and 27 bases lay between the germline ends. The CDR3 spans 15 residues. Germline-derived CDR1 and CDR2 are DFQATT and SNEGSKA (reference sequence). In DNA, the CDR3 is TGCAGTGCCCAGAGGGGAGGGGGCCTCACAGATACGCAGTACTTC. Amino acids: CSAQRGGGLTDTQYF.

The chain carries TRBV7-8 and TRBJ1-1; D possibly corresponds to TRBD1 (5 bases). The CDR3 totals 13 residues. Germline V CDR1 and CDR2: SGHVS, FQNEAQ. V lost 6 bases and J 5 bases, leaving 13 bases between the germline ends. The CDR3 reads CASSFKGKTEAFF. The CDR3 coding sequence is TGTGCCAGCAGTTTCAAGGGGAAGACTGAAGCTTTCTTT.

This clonotype appeared many times. The chain recombines TRBV12-3 or TRBV12-4 with TRBJ2-5; 13 bases line up with TRBD2. This CDR3 comprises 15 residues. After removal of 6 bases from V and 4 bases from J, the junction contained 5 bases not matched to a gene. In DNA form, the CDR3 reads TGTGCCAGCAGCATGGGACTAGCGGGGCGAGAGACCCAGTACTTC. Its translation: CASSMGLAGRETQYF.

This clonotype was counted many times. The rearrangement links TRBV25-1 to TRBJ1-1; the D gene is possibly TRBD1 (5 bases). Trimming left V 6 bases short and J 1 base short, with 12 bases between. The CDR3 has 14 amino acids. Germline V CDR1 and CDR2: MGHDK, SYGVNS. The DNA of the CDR3 is TGTGCCAGCAGGAAGGGGCAGACGAACACTGAAGCTTTCTTT. This sequence encodes CASRKGQTNTEAFF.

This chain links TRBV6-5 with TRBJ2-5; a possible D gene is TRBD2 (6 bases). V dropped 6 bases and J dropped 1 base, with 12 bases sitting between them. Looked up from germline, CDR1 is MNHEY and CDR2 is SVGAGI. The CDR3 loop spans 14 amino acids. CDR3 protein: CASSGTLLQETQYF. The CDR3 DNA sequence: TGTGCCAGCAGCGGGACTTTACTCCAAGAGACCCAGTACTTC.

The chain combines TRBV7-9 with TRBJ2-5; 7 bases line up with TRBD1. The V and J ends lost 0 bases and 4 bases, in that order; junction bases with no gene match: 8. In germline, CDR1 is SEHNR, CDR2 FQNEAQ (reference sequence). The CDR3 contains 16 residues. CDR3 loop: CASSLALRQGRETQYF. The CDR3 DNA sequence: TGTGCCAGCAGCTTAGCCCTCCGACAGGGAAGAGAGACCCAGTACTTC.

The sample holds a few counts of this clonotype. The rearrangement uses TRBV7-9 and TRBJ2-7; D tentatively fits TRBD1 or TRBD2 (5 bases each). This CDR3 region has 14 residues. V dropped 2 bases and J dropped 5 bases, with 13 bases sitting between them. CDR1 and CDR2 from the germline V gene are SEHNR and FQNEAQ (reference sequence). This CDR3 reads CASSLRGIGDEQYF. The CDR3 DNA follows: TGTGCCAGCAGCTTAAGGGGTATCGGGGACGAGCAGTACTTC.

The sample holds a few counts of this clonotype. V gene TRBV12-3 or TRBV12-4 combines with J gene TRBJ1-1, with 8 positions matching TRBD1. The junction had 6 bases not matched to a gene; V was cut back by 4 bases and J by 5 bases. This CDR3 comprises 14 residues. As DNA, the CDR3 is TGTGCCAGCAGTTGGAGCCAGGGGGCTACTGAAGCTTTCTTT. Its protein product is CASSWSQGATEAFF.

V and J are TRBV7-2 and TRBJ2-5, with D possibly being TRBD2 (6 bases). The ends were cut back, 5 bases at V and 3 bases at J, with 22 bases in the middle. The CDR3 sequence is 17 residues long. Germline CDR1 reads SGHTA; CDR2 reads FQGNSA. CDR3 nucleotides: TGTGCCAGCAGCCTAGGGAATAACGGGGAGGTGGAAGAGACCCAGTACTTC. The encoded protein is CASSLGNNGEVEETQYF.